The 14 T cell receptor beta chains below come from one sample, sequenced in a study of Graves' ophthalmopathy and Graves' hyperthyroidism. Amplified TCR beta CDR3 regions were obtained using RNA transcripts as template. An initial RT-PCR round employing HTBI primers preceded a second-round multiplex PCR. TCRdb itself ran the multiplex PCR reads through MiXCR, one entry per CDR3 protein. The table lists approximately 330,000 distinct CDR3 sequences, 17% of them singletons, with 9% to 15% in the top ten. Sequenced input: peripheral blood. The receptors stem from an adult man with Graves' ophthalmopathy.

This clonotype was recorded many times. The CDR3 sequence: CASRPRDRVGEQYF. DNA of the CDR3: TGTGCCAGCAGACCCCGGGACAGGGTCGGCGAGCAGTACTTC. V gene TRBV2 combines with J gene TRBJ2-7, with TRBD1 matching over 9 bases. V shed 6 bases and J 6 bases; nucleotides not matched to a gene: 9. Germline-derived CDR1 and CDR2 are SNHLY and FYNNEI. This CDR3 region has 14 residues.

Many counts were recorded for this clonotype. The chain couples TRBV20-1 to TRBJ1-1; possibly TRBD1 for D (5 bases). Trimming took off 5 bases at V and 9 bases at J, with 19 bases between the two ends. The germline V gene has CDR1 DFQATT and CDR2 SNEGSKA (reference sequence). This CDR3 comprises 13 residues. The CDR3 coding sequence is TGCAGTGCTCCCCGGGACGGTCCGAGACAAGCTTTCTTT. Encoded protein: CSAPRDGPRQAFF.

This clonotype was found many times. The CDR3 DNA reads TGTGCCAGCAGTTTACGGCCCCTGGGGGTCAATCAGCCCCAGCATTTT. This gives the protein CASSLRPLGVNQPQHF. V is TRBV27 and J is TRBJ1-5, with D perhaps TRBD1 (5 bases). Trimming took off 2 bases at V and 3 bases at J, with 14 bases between the two ends. This CDR3 comprises 16 residues. The germline CDR1 and CDR2 sequences are MNHEY and SMNVEV (reference sequence).

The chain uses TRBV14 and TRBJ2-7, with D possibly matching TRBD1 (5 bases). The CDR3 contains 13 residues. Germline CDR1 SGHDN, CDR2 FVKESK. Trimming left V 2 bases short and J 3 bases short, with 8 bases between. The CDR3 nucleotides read TGTGCCAGCAGCCAATACAGGTTCTACGAGCAGTACTTC. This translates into CASSQYRFYEQYF.

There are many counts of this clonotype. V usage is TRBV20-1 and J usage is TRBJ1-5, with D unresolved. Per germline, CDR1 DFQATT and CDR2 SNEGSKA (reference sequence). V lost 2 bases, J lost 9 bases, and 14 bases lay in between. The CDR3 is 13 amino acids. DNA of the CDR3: TGCAGTGCTAGACCTCAGACGGCGGGGCCCCAGCATTTT. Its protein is CSARPQTAGPQHF.

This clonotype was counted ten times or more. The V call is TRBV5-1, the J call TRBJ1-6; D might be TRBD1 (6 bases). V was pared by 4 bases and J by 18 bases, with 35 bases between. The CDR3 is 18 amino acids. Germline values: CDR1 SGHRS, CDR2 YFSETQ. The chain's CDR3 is CASSLISGQRLRWLGGHF. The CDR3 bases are TGCGCCAGCAGCCTCATTTCTGGACAGCGATTGAGGTGGTTGGGGGGCCACTTT.

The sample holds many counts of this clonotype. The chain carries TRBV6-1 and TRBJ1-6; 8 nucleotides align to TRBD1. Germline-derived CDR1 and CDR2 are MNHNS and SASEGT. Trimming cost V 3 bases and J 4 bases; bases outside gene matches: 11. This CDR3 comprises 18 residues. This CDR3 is CASSEPTGASGYNSPLHF. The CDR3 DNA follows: TGTGCCAGCAGTGAGCCGACAGGGGCCAGCGGGTATAATTCACCCCTCCACTTT.

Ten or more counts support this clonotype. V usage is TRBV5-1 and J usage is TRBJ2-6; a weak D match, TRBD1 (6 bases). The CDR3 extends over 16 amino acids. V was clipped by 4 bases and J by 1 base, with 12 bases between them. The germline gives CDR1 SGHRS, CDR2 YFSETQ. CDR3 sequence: CASSRGQGSGANVLTF. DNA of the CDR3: TGCGCCAGCAGCCGAGGCCAGGGGTCTGGGGCCAACGTCCTGACTTTC.

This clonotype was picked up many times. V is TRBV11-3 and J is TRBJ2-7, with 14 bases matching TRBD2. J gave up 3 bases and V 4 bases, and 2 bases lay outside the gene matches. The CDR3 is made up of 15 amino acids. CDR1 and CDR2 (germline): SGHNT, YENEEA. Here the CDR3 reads CASSSGLAGVYEQYF. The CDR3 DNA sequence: TGTGCCAGCAGCTCGGGACTAGCGGGAGTCTACGAGCAGTACTTC.

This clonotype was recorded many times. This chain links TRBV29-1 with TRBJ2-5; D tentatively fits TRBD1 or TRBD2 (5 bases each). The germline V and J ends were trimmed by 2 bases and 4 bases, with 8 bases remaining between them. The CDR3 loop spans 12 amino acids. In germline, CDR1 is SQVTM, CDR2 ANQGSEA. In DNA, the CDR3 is TGCAGCGTTGAATCGGGGCGAGAGACCCAGTACTTC. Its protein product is CSVESGRETQYF. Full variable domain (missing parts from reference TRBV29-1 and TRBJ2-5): SAVISQKPSRDICQRGTSLTIQCQVDSQVTMMFWYRQQPGQSLTLIATANQGSEATYESGFVIDKFPISRPNLTFSTLTVSNMSPEDSSIYLCSVESGRETQYFGPGTRLLVL.

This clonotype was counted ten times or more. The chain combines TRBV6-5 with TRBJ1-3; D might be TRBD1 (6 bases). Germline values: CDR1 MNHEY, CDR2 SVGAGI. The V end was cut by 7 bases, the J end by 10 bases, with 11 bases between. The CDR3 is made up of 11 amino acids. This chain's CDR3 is CASTKGGTIYF. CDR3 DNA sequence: TGTGCCAGCACCAAGGGGGGAACCATATATTTT.

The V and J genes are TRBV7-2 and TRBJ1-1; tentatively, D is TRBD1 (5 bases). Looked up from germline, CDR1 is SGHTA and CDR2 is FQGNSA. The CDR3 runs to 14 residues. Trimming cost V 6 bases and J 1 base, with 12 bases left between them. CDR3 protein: CASSLGLTNTEAFF. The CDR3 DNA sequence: TGTGCCAGCAGTCTGGGACTGACGAACACTGAAGCTTTCTTT.

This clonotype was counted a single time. CDR3 sequence reads: CASSLDRGRLGNIQYF. CDR3 DNA sequence: TGTGCCAGCAGTCTCGACAGGGGAAGGTTGGGAAACATTCAGTACTTC. The chain recombines TRBV28 with TRBJ2-4; TRBD1 aligns across 8 bases. J gave up 6 bases and V 5 bases, and 12 bases lay outside the gene matches. There are 16 residues in the CDR3. Germline CDR1 is MDHEN and CDR2 is SYDVKM.

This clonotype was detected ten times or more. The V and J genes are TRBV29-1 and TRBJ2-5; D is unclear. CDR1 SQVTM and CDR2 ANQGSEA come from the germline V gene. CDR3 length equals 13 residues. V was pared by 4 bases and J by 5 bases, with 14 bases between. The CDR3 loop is CSVVKAVGETQYF. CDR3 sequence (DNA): TGCAGCGTTGTGAAAGCCGTGGGGGAGACCCAGTACTTC.